This T cell receptor (beta chain) stems from a study of control samples from healthy donors and cancer patients. With 3 bases removed from V and 1 base from J, the gap between germline ends came to 6 bases. CDR1 is LNHDA, CDR2 SQIVND, per germline (reference sequence). The CDR3 covers 13 residues. Assay: immunoSEQ multiplex PCR; the TCRdb copy retains only in-frame clones and omits some. The sample lists roughly 93,000 clones; roughly 89% were seen once. Material: PBMCs. The genes are TRBV19 and TRBJ2-5; D possibly corresponds to TRBD2 (5 bases). This receptor was identified in a woman in her forties or fifties with colorectal cancer. Here the CDR3 reads CASSIGSQETQYF. CDR3 sequence (DNA): TGTGCCAGTAGTATTGGGAGCCAAGAGACCCAGTACTTC. The full variable domain, in which reference TRBV19 and TRBJ2-5 provide the parts outside the CDR3, is DGGITQSPKYLFRKEGQNVTLSCEQNLNHDAMYWYRQDPGQGLRLIYYSQIVNDFQKGDIAEGYSVSREKKESFPLTVTSAQKNPTAFYLCASSIGSQETQYFGPGTRLLVL.